This T cell receptor beta chain was sequenced in a study of a mutant IDH1 vaccine in newly diagnosed glioma. On the study more broadly: Initiation of the vaccine course occurred 4-6 weeks after radiotherapy alone, or alongside temozolomide cycles. Previous treatment comprised radiotherapy, temozolomide, or both, mostly both.

Germline CDR1 and CDR2: SGHAT and FQNNGV. This CDR3 has 13 amino acids. V was shortened by 1 base and J by 8 bases, with 11 bases between the two germline ends. Remarks on this clone: Its antigen is still unknown.

Data came from immunoSEQ multiplex PCR; TCRdb stores just in-frame clones and leaves some out. The table shows 30,000 to 35,000 clones, with approximately 89% occurring only once. The time point denotes: week 47, end of study. Each vaccine dose was 300 ug of mutant IDH1 20-mer peptide, with topical imiquimod. Sequenced material: PBMCs, taken from a glioma patient whose treatment included an IDH1 peptide vaccine. The source is a man aged 40-50 years with glioma. This chain joins TRBV11-2 and TRBJ1-1; no definite D call. For the CDR3, the DNA is TGTGCCAGCAGCTTAGTTCGGGAAGACGAAGCTTTCTTT. It is translated as CASSLVREDEAFF.